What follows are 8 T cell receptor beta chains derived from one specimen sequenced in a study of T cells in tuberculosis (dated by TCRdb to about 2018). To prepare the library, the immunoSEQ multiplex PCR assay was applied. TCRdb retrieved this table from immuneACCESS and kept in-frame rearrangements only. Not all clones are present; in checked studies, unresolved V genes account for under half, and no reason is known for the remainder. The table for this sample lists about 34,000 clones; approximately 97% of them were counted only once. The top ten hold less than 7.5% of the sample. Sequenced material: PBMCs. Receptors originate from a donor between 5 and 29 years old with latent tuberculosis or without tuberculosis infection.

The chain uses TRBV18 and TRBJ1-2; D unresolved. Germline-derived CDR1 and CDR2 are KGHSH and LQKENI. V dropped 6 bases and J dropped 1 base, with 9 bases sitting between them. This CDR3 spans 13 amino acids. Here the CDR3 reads CASSTGSNYGYTF. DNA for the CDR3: TGTGCCAGCTCGACGGGGAGTAACTATGGCTACACCTTC.

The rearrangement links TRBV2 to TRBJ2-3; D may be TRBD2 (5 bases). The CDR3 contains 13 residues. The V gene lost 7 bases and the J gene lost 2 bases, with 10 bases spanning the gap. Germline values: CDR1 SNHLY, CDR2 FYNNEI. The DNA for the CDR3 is TGTGCCAGCATCCGGGGATACACAGATACGCAGTATTTT. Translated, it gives CASIRGYTDTQYF.

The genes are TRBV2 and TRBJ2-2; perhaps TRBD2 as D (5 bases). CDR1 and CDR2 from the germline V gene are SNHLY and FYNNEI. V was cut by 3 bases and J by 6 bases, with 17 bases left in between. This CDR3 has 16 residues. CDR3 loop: CASSDRGSYAAGELFF. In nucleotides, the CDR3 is TGTGCCAGCAGTGATCGGGGATCTTATGCGGCCGGGGAGCTGTTTTTT.

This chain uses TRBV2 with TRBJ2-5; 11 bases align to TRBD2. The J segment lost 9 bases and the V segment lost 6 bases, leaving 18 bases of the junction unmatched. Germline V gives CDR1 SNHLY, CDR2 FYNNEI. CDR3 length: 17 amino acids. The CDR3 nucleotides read TGTGCCAGCAGGGCTAGATTAGCGGGAGGGCCAAGTCTGGCCCAGTACTTC. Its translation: CASRARLAGGPSLAQYF.

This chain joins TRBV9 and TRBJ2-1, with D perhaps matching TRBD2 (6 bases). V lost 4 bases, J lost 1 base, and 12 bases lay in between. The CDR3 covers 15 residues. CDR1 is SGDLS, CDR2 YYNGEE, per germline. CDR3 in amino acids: CASSIGGNSYNEQFF. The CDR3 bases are TGTGCCAGCAGCATTGGGGGGAATTCCTACAATGAGCAGTTCTTC.

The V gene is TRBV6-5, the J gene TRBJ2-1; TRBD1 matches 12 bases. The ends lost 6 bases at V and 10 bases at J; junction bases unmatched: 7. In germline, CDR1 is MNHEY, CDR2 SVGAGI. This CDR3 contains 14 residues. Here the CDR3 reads CASRAGQGAVEQFF. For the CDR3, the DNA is TGTGCCAGCAGAGCGGGACAGGGGGCTGTAGAGCAGTTCTTC.

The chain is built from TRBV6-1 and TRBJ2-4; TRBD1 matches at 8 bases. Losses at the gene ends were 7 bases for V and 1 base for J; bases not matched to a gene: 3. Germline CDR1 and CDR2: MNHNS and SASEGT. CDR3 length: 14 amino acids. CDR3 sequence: CASIRQGAKNIQYF. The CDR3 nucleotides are TGTGCCAGCATCCGACAGGGGGCCAAAAACATTCAGTACTTC.

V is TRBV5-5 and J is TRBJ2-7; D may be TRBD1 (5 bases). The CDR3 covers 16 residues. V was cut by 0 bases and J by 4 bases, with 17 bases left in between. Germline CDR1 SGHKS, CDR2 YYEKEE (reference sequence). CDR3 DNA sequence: TGTGCCAGCAGCTTGGAGTCCACAGGTGCTATATACGAGCAGTACTTC. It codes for CASSLESTGAIYEQYF.